This TCR beta chain came from a study of regulatory T cells in long-lasting Graves disease. This clonotype showed up just a few times. CDR1 is DFQATT, CDR2 SNEGSKA, per germline (reference sequence). With V trimmed by 2 bases and J by 3 bases, 5 bases remained unmatched. CDR3 length equals 14 residues. Arm-PCR with iRepertoire HTBI primers amplified the CDR3 regions for these TCR beta libraries. TCRdb re-analysed the multiplex PCR reads in MiXCR, keeping a single row per CDR3 protein. The profile shows about 660,000 distinct CDR3 sequences, about 32% of them singletons. The time point here: persistent/refractory GD, antithyroid drugs over 5 years with positive TRAb. Following extraction of RNA from PBMCs, that RNA was used to make the TCR library.

The receptor was derived from a female donor with Graves disease. Specimen: peripheral blood mononuclear cells (PBMCs), collected when the disease was refractory, from a patient treated with antithyroid drugs. The chain joins TRBV20-1 to TRBJ2-5; 8 positions match TRBD1. As DNA, the CDR3 is TGCAGTGCTAGACCCCCGGACAGGGAAGAGACCCAGTACTTC. Translation: CSARPPDREETQYF.